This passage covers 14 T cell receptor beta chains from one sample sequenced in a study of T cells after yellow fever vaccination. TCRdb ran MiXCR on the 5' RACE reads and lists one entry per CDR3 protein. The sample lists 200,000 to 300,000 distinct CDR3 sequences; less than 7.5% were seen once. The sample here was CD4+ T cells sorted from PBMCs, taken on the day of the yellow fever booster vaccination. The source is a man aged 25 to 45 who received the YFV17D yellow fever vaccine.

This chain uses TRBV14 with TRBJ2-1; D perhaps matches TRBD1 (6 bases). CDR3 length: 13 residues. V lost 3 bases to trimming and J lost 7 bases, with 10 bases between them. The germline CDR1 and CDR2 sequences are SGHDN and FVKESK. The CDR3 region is CASSQGTPNEQFF. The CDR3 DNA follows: TGTGCCAGCAGCCAGGGGACACCGAATGAGCAGTTCTTC.

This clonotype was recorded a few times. The CDR3 is CASAGGAGELFF. DNA of the CDR3: TGTGCCAGCGCGGGGGGGGCCGGGGAGCTGTTTTTT. This rearrangement joins TRBV5-6 to TRBJ2-2; TRBD2 agrees at 9 bases. Germline V gene lookup returns CDR1 SGHDT and CDR2 YYEEEE. Unmatched junction bases numbered 1, after V lost 7 bases and J lost 6 bases. This CDR3 is built from 12 residues.

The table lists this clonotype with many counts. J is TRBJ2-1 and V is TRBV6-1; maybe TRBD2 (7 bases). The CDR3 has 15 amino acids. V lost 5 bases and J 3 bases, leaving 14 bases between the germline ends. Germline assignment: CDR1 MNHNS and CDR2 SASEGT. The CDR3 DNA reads TGTGCCAGCAGTACAGGACAGCGGGACTACAATGAGCAGTTCTTC. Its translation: CASSTGQRDYNEQFF.

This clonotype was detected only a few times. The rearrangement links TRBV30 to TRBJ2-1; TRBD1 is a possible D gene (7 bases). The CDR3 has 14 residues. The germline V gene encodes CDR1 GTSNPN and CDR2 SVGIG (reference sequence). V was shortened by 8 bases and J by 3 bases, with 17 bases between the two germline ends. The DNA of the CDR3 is TGTGCCCCCAGGGGGTGCGGGAACTACAATGAGCAGTTCTTC. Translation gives CAPRGCGNYNEQFF.

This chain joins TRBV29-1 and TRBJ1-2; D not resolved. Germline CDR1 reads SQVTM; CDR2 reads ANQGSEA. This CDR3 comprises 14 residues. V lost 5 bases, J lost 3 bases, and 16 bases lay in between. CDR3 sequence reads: CSVLTAGLDYGYTF. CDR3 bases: TGCAGCGTTCTAACAGCTGGGCTAGACTATGGCTACACCTTC. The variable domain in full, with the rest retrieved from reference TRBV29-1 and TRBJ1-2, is SAVISQKPSRDICQRGTSLTIQCQVDSQVTMMFWYRQQPGQSLTLIATANQGSEATYESGFVIDKFPISRPNLTFSTLTVSNMSPEDSSIYLCSVLTAGLDYGYTFGSGTRLTVV.

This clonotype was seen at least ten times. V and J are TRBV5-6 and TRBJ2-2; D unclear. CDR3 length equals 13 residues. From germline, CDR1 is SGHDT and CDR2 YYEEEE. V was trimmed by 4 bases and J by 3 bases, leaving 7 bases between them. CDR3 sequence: CASSRDHTGELFF. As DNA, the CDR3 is TGTGCCAGCAGCCGAGATCACACCGGGGAGCTGTTTTTT.

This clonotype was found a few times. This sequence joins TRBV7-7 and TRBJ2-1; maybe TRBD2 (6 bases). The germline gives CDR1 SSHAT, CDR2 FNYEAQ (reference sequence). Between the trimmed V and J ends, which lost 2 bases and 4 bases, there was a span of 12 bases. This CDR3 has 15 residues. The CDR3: CASSLYGSPYNEQFF. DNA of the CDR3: TGTGCCAGCAGCTTATACGGGAGTCCGTACAATGAGCAGTTCTTC. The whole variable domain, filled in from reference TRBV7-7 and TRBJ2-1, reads GAGVSQSPRYKVTKRGQDVTLRCDPISSHATLYWYQQALGQGPEFLTYFNYEAQPDKSGLPSDRFSAERPEGSISTLTIQRTEQRDSAMYRCASSLYGSPYNEQFFGPGTRLTVL.

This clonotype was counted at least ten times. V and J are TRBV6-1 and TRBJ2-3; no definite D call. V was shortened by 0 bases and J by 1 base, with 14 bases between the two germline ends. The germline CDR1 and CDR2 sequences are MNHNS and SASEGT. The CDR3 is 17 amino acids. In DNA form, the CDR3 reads TGTGCCAGCAGTGAAGCGCACGCCGGTCTCGGCACAGATACGCAGTATTTT. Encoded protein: CASSEAHAGLGTDTQYF.

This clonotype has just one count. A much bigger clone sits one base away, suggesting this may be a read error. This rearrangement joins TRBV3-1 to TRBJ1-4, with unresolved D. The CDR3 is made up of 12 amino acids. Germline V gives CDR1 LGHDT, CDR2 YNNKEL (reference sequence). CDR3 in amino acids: CASTQSREKLFF. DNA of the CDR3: TGTGCCAGCACCCAATCCCGAGAAAAACTGTTTTTT.

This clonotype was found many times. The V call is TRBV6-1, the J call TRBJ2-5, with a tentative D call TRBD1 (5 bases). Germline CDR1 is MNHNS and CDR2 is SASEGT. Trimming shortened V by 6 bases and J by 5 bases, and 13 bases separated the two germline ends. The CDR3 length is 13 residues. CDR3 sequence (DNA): TGTGCCAGCAGCGGACACGGTCGGGAGACCCAGTACTTC. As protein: CASSGHGRETQYF.

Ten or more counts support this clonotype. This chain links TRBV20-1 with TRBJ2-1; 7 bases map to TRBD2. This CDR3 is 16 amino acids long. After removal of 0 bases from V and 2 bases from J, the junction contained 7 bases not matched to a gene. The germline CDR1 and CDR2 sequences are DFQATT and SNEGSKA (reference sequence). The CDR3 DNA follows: TGCAGTGCTAGAGATTGGAGCGGGACGGCCTACAATGAGCAGTTCTTC. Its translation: CSARDWSGTAYNEQFF.

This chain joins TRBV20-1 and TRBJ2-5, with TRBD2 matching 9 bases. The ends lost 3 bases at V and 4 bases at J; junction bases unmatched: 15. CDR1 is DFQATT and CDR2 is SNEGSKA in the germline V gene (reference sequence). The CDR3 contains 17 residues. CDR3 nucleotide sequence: TGCAGTGCTAGCCCTCCGGGTAGCGGGAGAGGCCGAGAGACCCAGTACTTC. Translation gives CSASPPGSGRGRETQYF.

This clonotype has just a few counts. CDR3 protein: CASSPGWVGGELFF. In DNA, the CDR3 is TGTGCCAGCAGCCCGGGATGGGTGGGCGGGGAGCTGTTTTTT. The chain carries TRBV7-2 and TRBJ2-2, with D possibly matching TRBD2 (5 bases). The CDR3 has 14 amino acids. Per germline, CDR1 SGHTA and CDR2 FQGNSA. V was clipped by 5 bases and J by 7 bases, with 14 bases between them.

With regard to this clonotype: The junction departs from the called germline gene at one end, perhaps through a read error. The chain's CDR3 is CASSLAPSAEQYF. The CDR3 DNA is TGTGCTAGCAGCTTAGCTCCTAGCGCCGAGCAGTACTTC. The V call is TRBV7-7, the J call TRBJ2-7, with D possibly being TRBD2 (6 bases). Germline assignment: CDR1 SSHAT and CDR2 FNYEAQ (reference sequence). The CDR3 is 13 residues long.